One T cell receptor beta chain is described in this entry. Its specificity is unknown. Extracted from the samples, RNA was reverse transcribed into cDNA to serve as the sequencing template. Produced via immunoSEQ multiplex PCR; TCRdb's table is partial and in-frame only. The sample gives more than 200,000 clones, around two fifths of which show up once; over 2% is in the top ten. This specimen comes from a study of CD8+ T cells in alopecia areata. Study-wide background: Scoring treated patients' severity relied on the percentage of scalp area affected. Study-level points and caveats: Clonality in the scalp and expanded CD8+ clones ranked among the top 100 were significantly decreased by tofacitinib. For lesional scalp, especially alopecia totalis/universalis, clonality was higher than in normal scalp.

The CDR3 covers 17 residues. In germline, CDR1 is GTSNPN, CDR2 SVGIG (reference sequence). Trimming stripped 0 bases from V and 5 bases from J, with 20 bases between. As for treatment: oral pan-JAK inhibitor, 5-10 mg twice daily. PBMCs served as the source from which CD4+ and CD8+ T cells were sorted. This specimen was CD4+ T cells sorted from blood, taken around week 36, from a patient treated with tofacitinib. This clonotype was sampled from a human donor with alopecia areata. The chain combines TRBV30 with TRBJ1-5; the D gene is possibly TRBD1 (5 bases). The CDR3 DNA reads TGTGCCTGGAGTGTACTAAGGGGTAGGAGCTCTCATCAGCCCCAGCATTTT. This codes for CAWSVLRGRSSHQPQHF.